Listed here are 7 T cell receptor beta chains from one sample, sequenced in a study of graft-versus-host responses after intestinal transplantation. Method: immunoSEQ multiplex PCR; TCRdb's copy keeps in-frame clones and lacks some. The repertoire holds 35,000 to 55,000 clones, with 85% to 95% as singletons. The sample in question was PBMCs, obtained roughly 860 days after a first intestinal transplant, on the day of a second. The receptors originated from a human patient who received an intestinal transplant, so some T cells may come from the graft donor.

The chain employs TRBV4-1 and TRBJ2-4, with D tentatively TRBD1 or TRBD2 (5 bases each). The CDR3 extends over 18 amino acids. Germline values: CDR1 MGHRA, CDR2 YSYEKL. The V end was cut by 1 base, the J end by 0 bases, with 16 bases between. CDR3 sequence reads: CASSQGPGASKAKNIQYF. As DNA, the CDR3 is TGCGCCAGCAGCCAAGGCCCCGGGGCTAGCAAAGCCAAAAACATTCAGTACTTC.

The J gene is TRBJ2-7, the V gene TRBV7-9; D gene unclear. The V and J ends lost 1 base and 10 bases respectively, with 11 bases between them. The CDR3 is 12 residues long. Germline lookup yields CDR1 SEHNR and CDR2 FQNEAQ (reference sequence). The CDR3 loop reads CASSLDAKAQYF. Written as DNA, the CDR3 is TGTGCCAGCAGCTTAGACGCAAAGGCCCAGTACTTC. The entire variable domain, with the rest obtained from reference TRBV7-9 and TRBJ2-7, is as follows: DTGVSQNPRHKITKRGQNVTFRCDPISEHNRLYWYRQTLGQGPEFLTYFQNEAQLEKSRLLSDRFSAERPKGSFSTLEIQRTEQGDSAMYLCASSLDAKAQYFGPGTRLTVT.

The rearrangement uses TRBV9 and TRBJ1-2, with a tentative D call TRBD1 (6 bases). Germline V gene sequence: CDR1 SGDLS, CDR2 YYNGEE. This CDR3 is built from 15 residues. V lost 3 bases, J lost 1 base, and 13 bases lay in between. CDR3 loop: CASSDGQPVNYGYTF. In nucleotides, the CDR3 is TGTGCCAGCAGCGATGGACAGCCCGTTAACTATGGCTACACCTTC.

The V gene is TRBV2, the J gene TRBJ1-1, with D perhaps TRBD1 (5 bases). Trimming shortened V by 8 bases and J by 1 base, and 14 bases separated the two germline ends. The CDR3 contains 14 residues. CDR1 and CDR2 from the germline V gene are SNHLY and FYNNEI. The CDR3 DNA follows: TGTGCCAGCCACGGGGCACTTCAGAACACTGAAGCTTTCTTT. As protein: CASHGALQNTEAFF.

The gene calls are TRBV7-9 and TRBJ2-7, with D perhaps matching TRBD1 (5 bases). The CDR3 extends over 15 amino acids. In germline, CDR1 is SEHNR, CDR2 FQNEAQ (reference sequence). The ends were cut back, 5 bases at V and 3 bases at J, with 17 bases in the middle. In nucleotides, the CDR3 is TGTGCCAGCAGCCCCCCGGCAGGGAAGGGCTACGAGCAGTACTTC. Translating it yields CASSPPAGKGYEQYF.

The chain uses TRBV7-9 and TRBJ1-6, with D hard to call. CDR3 length equals 14 residues. The V gene's germline CDR1 is SEHNR and CDR2 FQNEAQ (reference sequence). Trimming shortened V by 1 base and J by 9 bases, and 10 bases separated the two germline ends. The CDR3 is CASSLEWTTSPLHF. DNA of the CDR3: TGTGCCAGCAGCTTAGAGTGGACTACTTCACCCCTCCACTTT. Based on the CDR3 plus reference TRBV7-9 and TRBJ1-6, the full variable domain is DTGVSQNPRHKITKRGQNVTFRCDPISEHNRLYWYRQTLGQGPEFLTYFQNEAQLEKSRLLSDRFSAERPKGSFSTLEIQRTEQGDSAMYLCASSLEWTTSPLHFGNGTRLTVT.

This sequence joins TRBV30 and TRBJ1-5; unclear D gene. Germline CDR1 reads GTSNPN; CDR2 reads SVGIG (reference sequence). CDR3 length equals 15 residues. Trimming left V 3 bases short and J 2 bases short, with 14 bases between. CDR3 bases: TGTGCCTGGAGGTCTTCTGGATCTGGCAATCAGCCCCAGCATTTT. Its translation: CAWRSSGSGNQPQHF.